This passage covers 3 T cell receptor beta chains from one sample sequenced in a study of shared clonotypes between healthy human individuals. The protocol was immunoSEQ multiplex PCR, while the TCRdb copy is restricted to in-frame clones and leaves out a portion. The sample has some 2,500,000 clones; roughly 93% are singletons. The specimen sequenced was naive CD4+ T cells from PBMCs. The sample's subset: CD45RA+ positively selected. Receptor source: a man aged 18-30 years in good health. Some clones in this sample may be carry-over from other donors' samples.

The chain has TRBV5-3 and TRBJ2-4, with 9 bases aligning to TRBD1. TRBV5-3 has ORF status, its function being uncertain. V dropped 5 bases and J dropped 3; count of bases not matched to a gene: 24. The CDR3 is 21 residues long. Here the CDR3 reads CARSFSRTVPGQGINKNIQYF. In DNA, the CDR3 is TGTGCCAGAAGTTTTAGCCGGACGGTTCCGGGACAGGGAATTAACAAAAACATTCAGTACTTC.

The rearrangement links TRBV2 to TRBJ1-5; D unresolved. Germline-derived CDR1 and CDR2 are SNHLY and FYNNEI. The CDR3 is 13 amino acids. The V and J ends lost 7 bases and 0 bases respectively, with 7 bases between them. This CDR3 reads CASTWHSNQPQHF. CDR3 in DNA: TGTGCCAGCACATGGCATAGCAATCAGCCCCAGCATTTT.

This chain links TRBV21-1 with TRBJ1-1. TRBV21-1 is noted as a pseudogene. The CDR3 runs 14 residues. The CDR3 nucleotides are TGTGCCAGCAGACCCCCGGACCTCGGAACTGAAGCTTTCTTT. Protein: CASRPPDLGTEAFF.